One and the same sample provided the 2 T cell receptor beta chains below, sequenced in a study of T cell responses to AZD1222 COVID-19 vaccine. Sequencing was performed with immunoSEQ multiplex PCR; in TCRdb, only in-frame clones are kept and a portion is missing. The sample has around 150,000 clones, around nine tenths seen once. This specimen consisted of peripheral blood, obtained on day 0 of AZD1222 vaccination. These receptors originate from an adult in good health.

Only a few counts were recorded for this clone. V usage is TRBV6-5 and J usage is TRBJ1-5; D not resolved. V dropped 8 bases and J dropped 1 base, with 12 bases sitting between them. The CDR3 loop spans 14 amino acids. CDR1 is MNHEY and CDR2 is SVGAGI in the germline V gene. CDR3 nucleotide sequence: TGTGCCAGCCGGCAGCCAACCAGCAATCAGCCCCAGCATTTT. This codes for CASRQPTSNQPQHF.

V gene TRBV7-9 combines with J gene TRBJ2-3, with a possible D match to TRBD2 (5 bases). V was trimmed by 5 bases and J by 3 bases, leaving 12 bases between them. Germline V gives CDR1 SEHNR, CDR2 FQNEAQ (reference sequence). The CDR3 loop spans 14 amino acids. CDR3 bases: TGTGCCAGCAGCAATACCGGGAAAACAGATACGCAGTATTTT. As protein: CASSNTGKTDTQYF.